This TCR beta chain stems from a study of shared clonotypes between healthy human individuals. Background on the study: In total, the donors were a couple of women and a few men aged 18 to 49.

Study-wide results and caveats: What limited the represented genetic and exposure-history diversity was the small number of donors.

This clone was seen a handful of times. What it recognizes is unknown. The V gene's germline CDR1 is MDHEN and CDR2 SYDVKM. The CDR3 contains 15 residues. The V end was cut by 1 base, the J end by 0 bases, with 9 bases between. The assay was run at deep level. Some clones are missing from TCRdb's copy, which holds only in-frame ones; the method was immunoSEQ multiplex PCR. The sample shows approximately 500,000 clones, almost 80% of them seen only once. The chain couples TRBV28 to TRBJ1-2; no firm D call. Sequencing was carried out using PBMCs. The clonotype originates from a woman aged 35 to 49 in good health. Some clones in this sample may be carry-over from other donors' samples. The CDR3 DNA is TGTGCCAGCAGTTTATCTCGGGTATCTAACTATGGCTACACCTTC. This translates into CASSLSRVSNYGYTF.